One and the same sample provided the 29 T cell receptor beta chains below, sequenced in a study of regulatory T cells in long-lasting Graves disease. Documented time point: persistent/refractory GD, antithyroid drugs over 5 years with positive TRAb. Extracted PBMC RNA gave rise to the TCR library. Building of the TCR beta libraries involved iRepertoire HTBI primers and Arm-PCR of CDR3 regions. TCRdb reprocessed the multiplex PCR reads with MiXCR, giving one entry per CDR3 protein. The table includes a few hundred thousand distinct CDR3 sequences, roughly 23% detected once. Sample: peripheral blood mononuclear cells (PBMCs), taken when the disease was refractory, from a patient treated with antithyroid drugs. Receptors originate from a female donor with Graves disease.

This clonotype was seen ten or more times. V and J are TRBV12-3 or TRBV12-4 and TRBJ1-5; D gene unclear. The CDR3 is made up of 12 amino acids. V was cut by 7 bases and J by 7 bases, with 11 bases left in between. The CDR3 DNA reads as TGTGCCAGCACCTTCGGGAGCCAGCCCCAGCATTTT. Amino acid sequence: CASTFGSQPQHF.

This clonotype has ten or more counts. The CDR3, as DNA: TGTGCCAGCAGGCCCCAGGGGGCTGGGGTTAACTATGGCTACACCTTC. Amino acids: CASRPQGAGVNYGYTF. The gene calls are TRBV2 and TRBJ1-2, with TRBD1 matching 8 bases. The CDR3 is 16 residues long. The germline gives CDR1 SNHLY, CDR2 FYNNEI. After removal of 6 bases from V and 1 base from J, the junction contained 10 bases not matched to a gene.

Ten or more counts support this clonotype. V gene TRBV19 combines with J gene TRBJ1-4; D unclear. V was pared by 3 bases and J by 8 bases, with 13 bases between. Germline V gene lookup returns CDR1 LNHDA and CDR2 SQIVND (reference sequence). The CDR3 has 14 amino acids. The CDR3 region has the DNA TGTGCCAGTAGTATGAGTCGATGGAGGGAAAAACTGTTTTTT. This gives the protein CASSMSRWREKLFF.

This chain joins TRBV27 and TRBJ2-7, with D possibly TRBD2 on 5 matching bases. Trimming took 5 bases from V and 1 from J, leaving 12 bases between them. The length of the CDR3 is 14 residues. Germline V CDR1 and CDR2: MNHEY, SMNVEV (reference sequence). The DNA of the CDR3 is TGTGCCAGCAGTGAGGGCCTGGGGTCCTACGAGCAGTACTTC. Its translation: CASSEGLGSYEQYF.

The rearrangement joins TRBV19 to TRBJ1-5, with TRBD1 matching 8 bases. Trimming cost V 5 bases and J 2 bases; bases outside gene matches: 11. The CDR3 sequence is 17 residues long. Germline values: CDR1 LNHDA, CDR2 SQIVND (reference sequence). CDR3 amino acids: CASSLDRAKRGNQPQHF. The CDR3 nucleotides read TGTGCCAGTAGTCTGGACAGGGCTAAGAGGGGCAATCAGCCCCAGCATTTT.

This clonotype was observed a handful of times. The CDR3 protein is CASSPTGGANYGYTF. The CDR3 DNA sequence: TGTGCCAGTAGTCCGACCGGTGGGGCTAACTATGGCTACACCTTC. The chain combines TRBV19 with TRBJ1-2; D remains ambiguous. The germline V gene encodes CDR1 LNHDA and CDR2 SQIVND (reference sequence). The CDR3 covers 15 residues. The V end lost 5 bases, the J end lost 0 bases, and 13 bases lay between the germline ends.

Only a few counts were recorded for this clonotype. This chain joins TRBV6-4 and TRBJ1-1; D might be TRBD1 (6 bases). The CDR3 is made up of 12 amino acids. With 2 bases removed from V and 11 bases from J, the gap between germline ends came to 12 bases. Germline assignment: CDR1 MRHNA and CDR2 SNTAGT. The CDR3 loop is CASSDPGEPAFF. The CDR3 DNA is TGTGCCAGCAGTGACCCAGGGGAGCCGGCTTTCTTT.

In this sample, this clonotype turned up many times. V is TRBV28 and J is TRBJ1-1; a possible D gene is TRBD1 (5 bases). Germline V gene sequence: CDR1 MDHEN, CDR2 SYDVKM. V gave up 7 bases and J gave up 6 bases, with 21 bases separating them. The CDR3 is 15 residues long. The CDR3 protein is CASTPSGKGLAEAFF. The DNA for the CDR3 is TGTGCCAGCACCCCATCAGGGAAAGGTTTAGCTGAAGCTTTCTTT.

This clonotype has a count of ten or more. This sequence joins TRBV12-3 or TRBV12-4 and TRBJ2-7, with no clear D. V dropped 1 base and J dropped 2 bases, with 9 bases sitting between them. This CDR3 contains 14 residues. The CDR3 DNA is TGTGCCAGCAGTTTAGAGCTAAACACCTACGAGCAGTACTTC. Amino acids: CASSLELNTYEQYF.

The rearrangement links TRBV20-1 to TRBJ2-7; D is unresolved. V was cut by 7 bases and J by 0 bases, with 7 bases left in between. The germline V gene has CDR1 DFQATT and CDR2 SNEGSKA (reference sequence). This CDR3 is 11 amino acids long. The CDR3 DNA reads as TGCAGTGGTAAGGACTCCTACGAGCAGTACTTC. It yields the protein CSGKDSYEQYF.

This clonotype was recorded many times. The V and J genes are TRBV7-8 and TRBJ1-5; 7 positions agree with TRBD1. CDR3 size: 15 residues. From germline, CDR1 is SGHVS and CDR2 FQNEAQ. Unmatched junction bases numbered 12, after V lost 5 bases and J lost 8 bases. CDR3: CASSPRTGLTEPQHF. The CDR3 DNA reads TGTGCCAGCAGCCCTCGGACAGGCCTCACCGAGCCCCAGCATTTT.

This clonotype was detected ten times or more. The CDR3, as DNA: TGTGCCAGCGCCCCCTCCAGGAATGGGATTCAGTACTTC. Protein: CASAPSRNGIQYF. V and J are TRBV2 and TRBJ2-4; D not resolved. Deletions cut 8 bases from V and 10 bases from J, with 18 bases between. The germline V gene has CDR1 SNHLY and CDR2 FYNNEI. This CDR3 region has 13 residues.

The chain combines TRBV6-5 with TRBJ2-2; 7 nucleotides match TRBD2. The ends lost 2 bases at V and 10 bases at J; junction bases unmatched: 4. The CDR3 sequence is 13 residues long. CDR1 and CDR2 from the germline V gene are MNHEY and SVGAGI. CDR3 region: CASSYGEGEELFF. The CDR3 DNA is TGTGCCAGCAGTTACGGGGAGGGTGAGGAGCTGTTTTTT.

This clonotype was picked up many times. This chain's CDR3 is CASSRGYNSPLHF. The CDR3 nucleotides are TGTGCCAGTAGTCGAGGATATAATTCACCCCTCCACTTT. V usage is TRBV19 and J usage is TRBJ1-6; no definite D call. CDR3 length: 13 residues. Between the trimmed V and J ends, which lost 5 bases and 4 bases, there was a span of 6 bases. Per germline, CDR1 LNHDA and CDR2 SQIVND (reference sequence).

This clonotype was detected ten times or more. The J gene is TRBJ1-5, the V gene TRBV28; TRBD1 aligns across 12 bases. Germline V gene sequence: CDR1 MDHEN, CDR2 SYDVKM. J gave up 7 bases and V 6 bases, and 7 bases lay outside the gene matches. This CDR3 comprises 15 residues. CDR3 DNA sequence: TGTGCCAGCAGGTCGGGACAGGGGGCTTGGCAGCCCCAGCATTTT. Translation gives CASRSGQGAWQPQHF.

The table lists this clonotype with many counts. V gene TRBV12-3 or TRBV12-4 combines with J gene TRBJ1-6; 7 bases agree with TRBD1. The CDR3 totals 14 residues. The junction had 7 bases not matched to a gene; V was cut back by 4 bases and J by 10 bases. The CDR3 reads CASSSGTQGSPLHF. CDR3 bases: TGTGCCAGCAGTTCCGGGACACAGGGGTCACCCCTCCACTTT.

V is TRBV6-2 or TRBV6-3 and J is TRBJ1-1; 7 nucleotides agree with TRBD1. Trimming removed 3 bases from V and 0 bases from J; junction bases left unmatched: 4. Germline CDR1 and CDR2: MNHEY and SVGEGT. The CDR3 is made up of 15 amino acids. This chain's CDR3 is CASSYGGQMNTEAFF. For the CDR3, the DNA is TGTGCCAGCAGTTATGGGGGACAGATGAACACTGAAGCTTTCTTT.

This clonotype was seen many times. The J gene is TRBJ2-7, the V gene TRBV28, with TRBD1 matching over 7 bases. Trimming took 5 bases from V and 8 from J; bases not matched to a gene: 9. The CDR3 runs to 13 residues. Germline values: CDR1 MDHEN, CDR2 SYDVKM. CDR3 sequence reads: CASSGRDRRKQYF. CDR3 bases: TGTGCCAGCAGTGGCCGGGACAGACGGAAGCAGTACTTC.

The gene calls are TRBV12-3 or TRBV12-4 and TRBJ1-2; D is undetermined. The germline V and J ends were trimmed by 2 bases and 8 bases, with 9 bases remaining between them. This CDR3 comprises 12 residues. Written as DNA, the CDR3 is TGTGCCAGCAGTTTATATGCGGGCGGCTACACCTTC. It translates to CASSLYAGGYTF.

This clonotype was seen ten or more times. The chain is built from TRBV6-2 or TRBV6-3 and TRBJ2-5; maybe TRBD2 (5 bases). This CDR3 has 14 amino acids. Per germline, CDR1 MNHEY and CDR2 SVGEGT. The V end was cut by 8 bases, the J end by 2 bases, with 15 bases between. CDR3 loop: CASRRLALQETQYF. The CDR3 nucleotides read TGTGCCAGCCGGAGATTAGCGTTACAAGAGACCCAGTACTTC.

The gene calls are TRBV7-8 and TRBJ2-1; either TRBD1 or TRBD2 may supply D (6 bases each). CDR1 and CDR2 from the germline V gene are SGHVS and FQNEAQ. V was clipped by 5 bases and J by 8 bases, with 13 bases between them. This CDR3 comprises 13 residues. CDR3 nucleotide sequence: TGTGCCAGCAGCAGAGGGGGGTCGTATGAGCAGTTCTTC. Encoded protein: CASSRGGSYEQFF.

This clonotype was detected a few times. CDR3 amino acids: CSVQGTEAFF. The CDR3 coding sequence is TGCAGCGTCCAGGGGACTGAAGCTTTCTTT. The chain combines TRBV29-1 with TRBJ1-1, with a possible D match to TRBD1 (6 bases). Germline lookup yields CDR1 SQVTM and CDR2 ANQGSEA. The CDR3 loop spans 10 amino acids. The V end lost 6 bases, the J end lost 5 bases, and 7 bases lay between the germline ends. Variable domain in full (rest from reference TRBV29-1 and TRBJ1-1): SAVISQKPSRDICQRGTSLTIQCQVDSQVTMMFWYRQQPGQSLTLIATANQGSEATYESGFVIDKFPISRPNLTFSTLTVSNMSPEDSSIYLCSVQGTEAFFGQGTRLTVV.

Many counts were recorded for this clonotype. The chain joins TRBV7-2 to TRBJ2-5, with TRBD1 identical over 12 bases. Germline trimming cut 6 bases from V and 5 bases from J; bases unmatched to any gene: 4. The CDR3 length is 14 residues. Germline V gene data show CDR1 as SGHTA and CDR2 as FQGNSA. The CDR3 loop reads CASRSGTGGETQYF. The CDR3, as DNA: TGTGCCAGCAGGTCCGGGACAGGGGGCGAGACCCAGTACTTC.

The chain employs TRBV3-1 and TRBJ1-2, with D tentatively TRBD1 (5 bases). This CDR3 comprises 16 residues. Germline V gives CDR1 LGHDT, CDR2 YNNKEL (reference sequence). Trimming shortened V by 1 base and J by 5 bases, and 17 bases separated the two germline ends. The CDR3 DNA reads as TGTGCCAGCAGCCAAGGTACGCTGGGACGGGAATATGGCTACACCTTC. Protein: CASSQGTLGREYGYTF.

The rearrangement uses TRBV20-1 and TRBJ2-2; 7 bases line up with TRBD2. Per germline, CDR1 DFQATT and CDR2 SNEGSKA (reference sequence). The CDR3 contains 14 residues. V dropped 2 bases and J dropped 8; count of bases not matched to a gene: 8. The CDR3: CSARQRDYGGELFF. Here the CDR3 DNA reads TGCAGTGCTAGACAAAGGGACTATGGGGGGGAGCTGTTTTTT.

J is TRBJ2-7 and V is TRBV12-3 or TRBV12-4; D tentatively reads TRBD1 or TRBD2 (6 bases each). The CDR3 spans 14 residues. Trimming removed 4 bases from V and 4 bases from J, with 14 bases in between. The CDR3 loop is CASSYAGHRYEQYF. The CDR3 DNA sequence: TGTGCCAGCAGTTACGCGGGACATCGGTACGAGCAGTACTTC.

This clonotype showed up just a few times. The CDR3 bases are TGTGCCAGCAGCTTGGACTTGGGACAGGGCTATGGCTACACCTTC. Translating gives CASSLDLGQGYGYTF. The chain is built from TRBV5-6 and TRBJ1-2, with 9 bases lining up with TRBD1. Trimming removed 0 bases from V and 4 bases from J; junction bases left unmatched: 4. There are 15 residues in the CDR3. In germline, CDR1 is SGHDT, CDR2 YYEEEE.

This clonotype was recorded many times. V usage is TRBV2 and J usage is TRBJ2-7; the match to TRBD2 covers 11 bases. The CDR3 runs 16 residues. J was trimmed by 0 bases and V by 4 bases; bases with no gene match: 5. Germline assignment: CDR1 SNHLY and CDR2 FYNNEI. CDR3 protein: CASSVLAGGSSYEQYF. The CDR3 bases are TGTGCCAGCAGTGTCCTAGCGGGGGGAAGCTCCTACGAGCAGTACTTC.

The chain recombines TRBV2 with TRBJ2-1, with 13 bases aligning to TRBD2. J gave up 3 bases and V 8 bases, and 4 bases lay outside the gene matches. This CDR3 region has 15 residues. Germline assignment: CDR1 SNHLY and CDR2 FYNNEI. For the CDR3, the DNA is TGTGCCAGCGTCCGACTAGCGGGGGGCTACAATGAGCAGTTCTTC. Its protein product is CASVRLAGGYNEQFF. The whole variable domain, filled in from reference TRBV2 and TRBJ2-1, reads EPEVTQTPSHQVTQMGQEVILRCVPISNHLYFYWYRQILGQKVEFLVSFYNNEISEKSEIFDDQFSVERPDGSNFTLKIRSTKLEDSAMYFCASVRLAGGYNEQFFGPGTRLTVL.